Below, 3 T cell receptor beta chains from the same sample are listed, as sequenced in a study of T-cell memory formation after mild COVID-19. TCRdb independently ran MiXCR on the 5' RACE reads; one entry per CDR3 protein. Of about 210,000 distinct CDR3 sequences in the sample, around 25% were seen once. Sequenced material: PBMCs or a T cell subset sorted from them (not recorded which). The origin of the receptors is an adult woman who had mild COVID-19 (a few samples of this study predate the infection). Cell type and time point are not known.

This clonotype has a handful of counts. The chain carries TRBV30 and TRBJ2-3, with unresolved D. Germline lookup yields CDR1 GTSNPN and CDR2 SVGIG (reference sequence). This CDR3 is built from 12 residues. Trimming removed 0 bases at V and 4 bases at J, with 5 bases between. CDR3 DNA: TGTGCCTGGAGTGTCAGTTCAGATACGCAGTATTTT. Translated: CAWSVSSDTQYF.

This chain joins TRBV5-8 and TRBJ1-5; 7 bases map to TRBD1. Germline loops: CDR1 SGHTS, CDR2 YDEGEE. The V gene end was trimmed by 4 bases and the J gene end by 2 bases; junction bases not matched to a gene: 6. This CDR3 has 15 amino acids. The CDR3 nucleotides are TGTGCCAGCAGCCGTACAGGGGTCGGCAATCAGCCCCAGCATTTT. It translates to CASSRTGVGNQPQHF. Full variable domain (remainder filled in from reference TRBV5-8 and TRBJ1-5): EAGVTQSPTHLIKTRGQQATLRCSPISGHTSVYWYQQALGLGLQFLLWYDEGEERNRGNFPPRFSGRQFPNYSSELNVNALELEDSALYLCASSRTGVGNQPQHFGDGTRLSIL.

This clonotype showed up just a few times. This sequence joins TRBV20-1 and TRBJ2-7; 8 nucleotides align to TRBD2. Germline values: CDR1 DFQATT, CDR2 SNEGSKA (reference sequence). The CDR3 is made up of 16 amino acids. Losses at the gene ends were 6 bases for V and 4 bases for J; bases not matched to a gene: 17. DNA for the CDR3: TGCAGTGCGCGCCTGATAGAGCGGGGGAGGCGTTACGAGCAGTACTTC. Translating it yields CSARLIERGRRYEQYF.